The 21 T cell receptor beta chains in this list originate from one sample, sequenced in a study of identical twins. TCRdb independently ran MiXCR on the 5' RACE reads; one entry per CDR3 protein. This sample yields hundreds of thousands of distinct CDR3 sequences, of which around a tenth are seen a single time; 5% to 6.5% belongs to the top ten. Sample: memory (CD45RO+) T cells sorted from blood. The receptors here all came from a woman under 30 in good health.

V and J are TRBV20-1 and TRBJ2-2; D is undetermined. CDR3 length: 15 residues. Trimming left V 0 bases short and J 4 bases short, with 12 bases between. CDR1 and CDR2 from the germline V gene are DFQATT and SNEGSKA (reference sequence). The CDR3 DNA follows: TGCAGTGCTAGAGATGCCTCGACGGTCACCGGGGAGCTGTTTTTT. Translated, it gives CSARDASTVTGELFF.

Details on this clonotype: The junction shows a germline mismatch at one end, possibly a read error. The chain has TRBV29-1 and TRBJ1-1; D is ambiguous. The CDR3 has 12 amino acids. CDR1 and CDR2 (germline): SQVTM, ANQGSEA. The CDR3 loop is CSVETLNTEPFF. CDR3 DNA sequence: TGCAGCGTTGAAACCCTTAACACTGAACCTTTCTTT. Filled out from reference TRBV29-1 and TRBJ1-1, the complete variable domain reads SAVISQKPSRDICQRGTSLTIQCQVDSQVTMMFWYRQQPGQSLTLIATANQGSEATYESGFVIDKFPISRPNLTFSTLTVSNMSPEDSSIYLCSVETLNTEPFFGQGTRLTVV.

The chain is built from TRBV30 and TRBJ2-7; D gene unclear. V shed 1 base and J shed 0 bases, with 13 bases lying between them. The V gene's germline CDR1 is GTSNPN and CDR2 SVGIG (reference sequence). The CDR3 length is 15 residues. The CDR3 region has the DNA TGTGCCTGGAGTGATCGATACGCGAGCTCCTACGAGCAGTACTTC. It translates to CAWSDRYASSYEQYF.

At least ten counts were recorded for this clonotype. V is TRBV12-3 or TRBV12-4 and J is TRBJ2-7; D may match TRBD1 or TRBD2 (5 bases each). This CDR3 is built from 12 residues. V lost 6 bases to trimming and J lost 6 bases, with 12 bases between them. This chain's CDR3 is CASRLRESEQYF. In DNA form, the CDR3 reads TGTGCCAGCAGGCTCAGGGAGAGCGAGCAGTACTTC.

The V call is TRBV15, the J call TRBJ2-6; tentatively, D is TRBD2 (7 bases). Trimming cost V 7 bases and J 0 bases, with 16 bases left between them. Germline CDR1 and CDR2: LNHNV and YYDKDF (reference sequence). The CDR3 spans 17 residues. The CDR3, as DNA: TGTGCCACCAACAAAAGGGGGGGAAGCTCTGGGGCCAACGTCCTGACTTTC. Protein: CATNKRGGSSGANVLTF.

For this clonotype: One end of the junction does not line up with germline, which may come from a read error. The V gene is TRBV20-1, the J gene TRBJ1-1, with 7 nucleotides matching TRBD1. Germline-derived CDR1 and CDR2 are DFQATT and SNEGSKA (reference sequence). This CDR3 region has 16 residues. The CDR3 protein is CSASPVRGVMNSEAFF. The DNA for the CDR3 is TGCAGTGCTAGTCCCGTCAGGGGGGTTATGAACTCTGAAGCTTTCTTT.

Only a few counts were recorded for this clonotype. V is TRBV20-1 and J is TRBJ2-4; D unresolved. Trimming stripped 3 bases from V and 1 base from J, with 10 bases between. This CDR3 is built from 14 residues. CDR1 and CDR2 from the germline V gene are DFQATT and SNEGSKA (reference sequence). CDR3 coding DNA: TGCAGTGCTAGTCCGGTGAGCGCCAAAAACATTCAGTACTTC. The encoded protein is CSASPVSAKNIQYF.

There are a few counts of this clonotype. The chain joins TRBV2 to TRBJ1-1; D unresolved. Germline loops: CDR1 SNHLY, CDR2 FYNNEI. There are 10 residues in the CDR3. V shed 11 bases and J shed 7 bases, with 11 bases lying between them. This CDR3 reads CALGGSEAFF. Written as DNA, the CDR3 is TGTGCCCTGGGAGGCAGTGAAGCTTTCTTT.

This clonotype was recorded at least ten times. V usage is TRBV12-3 or TRBV12-4 and J usage is TRBJ2-7; D call uncertain. V lost 1 base, J lost 6 bases, and 13 bases lay in between. The CDR3 extends over 14 amino acids. CDR3 coding DNA: TGTGCCAGCAGTTTAGGAGGCGTCCGAGTCGAGCAGTACTTC. Protein sequence: CASSLGGVRVEQYF.

The V gene is TRBV6-2 or TRBV6-3, the J gene TRBJ2-7, with no clear D. This CDR3 is built from 11 residues. The V gene's germline CDR1 is MNHEY and CDR2 SVGEGT. V was trimmed by 3 bases and J by 5 bases, leaving 5 bases between them. The CDR3 nucleotides are TGTGCCAGCAGTTATTCCCACGAGCAGTACTTC. It translates to CASSYSHEQYF.

The sample holds many counts of this clonotype. The chain's CDR3 is CASTNGAFSSYNEQFF. CDR3 bases: TGTGCCAGCACCAATGGGGCCTTCAGCTCCTACAATGAGCAGTTCTTC. This rearrangement joins TRBV28 to TRBJ2-1; a possible D gene is TRBD1 (5 bases). Per the germline V gene, CDR1 is MDHEN and CDR2 is SYDVKM. This CDR3 contains 16 residues. Trimming left V 7 bases short and J 0 bases short, with 16 bases between.

This clonotype came up a few times. The rearrangement uses TRBV20-1 and TRBJ2-7; no clear D gene. The V end lost 4 bases, the J end lost 2 bases, and 12 bases lay between the germline ends. Germline V CDR1 and CDR2: DFQATT, SNEGSKA (reference sequence). The CDR3 is 13 residues long. The chain's CDR3 is CSAIWASAYEQYF. The CDR3 region has the DNA TGCAGTGCTATCTGGGCTAGTGCCTACGAGCAGTACTTC.

Only a few counts were recorded for this clonotype. The chain carries TRBV5-1 and TRBJ2-3; 14 positions agree with TRBD2. This CDR3 contains 16 residues. CDR1 is SGHRS, CDR2 YFSETQ, per germline. The V gene end was trimmed by 3 bases and the J gene end by 1 base; junction bases not matched to a gene: 1. The CDR3, as DNA: TGCGCCAGCAGCTCGGGACTAGCGGGGGGCACAGATACGCAGTATTTT. This encodes CASSSGLAGGTDTQYF.

The CDR3 DNA sequence: TGTGCCAGCAGGCCCGTCGGACAGTCCAATCAGCCCCAGCATTTT. Its protein product is CASRPVGQSNQPQHF. The chain employs TRBV27 and TRBJ1-5, with D maybe TRBD1 (6 bases). CDR1 MNHEY and CDR2 SMNVEV come from the germline V gene (reference sequence). The CDR3 length is 15 residues. Trimming took off 6 bases at V and 3 bases at J, with 15 bases between the two ends.

The chain links TRBV5-6 to TRBJ2-7; D possibly matches TRBD1 or TRBD2 (6 bases each). The V gene's germline CDR1 is SGHDT and CDR2 YYEEEE. The V end lost 2 bases, the J end lost 6 bases, and 15 bases lay between the germline ends. CDR3 size: 14 residues. The CDR3 DNA reads TGTGCCAGCAGCTTAGGCCTGGGGGGCGGCGAGCAGTACTTC. It specifies CASSLGLGGGEQYF.

This clonotype appeared many times. This chain joins TRBV5-5 and TRBJ1-6, with TRBD1 matching 7 bases. The CDR3 has 16 amino acids. The germline V gene encodes CDR1 SGHKS and CDR2 YYEKEE (reference sequence). The junction had 2 bases not matched to a gene; V was cut back by 0 bases and J by 2 bases. CDR3 nucleotides: TGTGCCAGCAGCTTGGCCGGGACAGCCTATAATTCACCCCTCCACTTT. Amino acid sequence: CASSLAGTAYNSPLHF.

In this sample, this clonotype turned up many times. The chain has TRBV11-2 and TRBJ1-1; D uncertain. Trimming took 1 base from V and 4 from J, leaving 10 bases between them. The CDR3 covers 14 residues. Germline loops: CDR1 SGHAT, CDR2 FQNNGV. The CDR3 sequence is CASSLAGEGTEAFF. CDR3 sequence (DNA): TGTGCCAGCAGCTTAGCTGGGGAGGGCACTGAAGCTTTCTTT.

This clonotype was seen a few times. The chain is built from TRBV5-1 and TRBJ1-2; D unresolved. Germline assignment: CDR1 SGHRS and CDR2 YFSETQ. There are 13 residues in the CDR3. With 2 bases removed from V and 2 bases from J, the gap between germline ends came to 7 bases. CDR3 in DNA: TGCGCCAGCAGCTTTAAAGGGAACTATGGCTACACCTTC. It is translated as CASSFKGNYGYTF.

The J gene is TRBJ2-2, the V gene TRBV5-1; 11 bases agree with TRBD1. The CDR3 consists of 17 residues. With 1 base clipped from V and 3 bases from J, the junction kept 5 bases outside the gene matches. Per germline, CDR1 SGHRS and CDR2 YFSETQ. As DNA, the CDR3 is TGCGCCAGCAGCTTGCTCCCGGGACAGGGGGACACCGGGGAGCTGTTTTTT. As protein: CASSLLPGQGDTGELFF.

The chain has TRBV20-1 and TRBJ2-1, with D uncertain. V lost 0 bases and J lost 4, with 7 bases in between. The CDR3 is 13 residues long. CDR1 DFQATT and CDR2 SNEGSKA come from the germline V gene (reference sequence). CDR3 protein: CSARDTIYNEQFF. The CDR3 DNA reads as TGCAGTGCTAGAGATACCATTTACAATGAGCAGTTCTTC.

The rearrangement uses TRBV11-3 and TRBJ1-2; 8 bases are shared with TRBD1. The CDR3 spans 13 residues. V shed 5 bases, J shed 6 bases, and the junction held 5 bases outside the gene matches. The germline V gene encodes CDR1 SGHNT and CDR2 YENEEA. The CDR3 bases are TGTGCCAGCAGCAACAACAGGGGGAATGGCTACACCTTC. Amino acid sequence: CASSNNRGNGYTF.